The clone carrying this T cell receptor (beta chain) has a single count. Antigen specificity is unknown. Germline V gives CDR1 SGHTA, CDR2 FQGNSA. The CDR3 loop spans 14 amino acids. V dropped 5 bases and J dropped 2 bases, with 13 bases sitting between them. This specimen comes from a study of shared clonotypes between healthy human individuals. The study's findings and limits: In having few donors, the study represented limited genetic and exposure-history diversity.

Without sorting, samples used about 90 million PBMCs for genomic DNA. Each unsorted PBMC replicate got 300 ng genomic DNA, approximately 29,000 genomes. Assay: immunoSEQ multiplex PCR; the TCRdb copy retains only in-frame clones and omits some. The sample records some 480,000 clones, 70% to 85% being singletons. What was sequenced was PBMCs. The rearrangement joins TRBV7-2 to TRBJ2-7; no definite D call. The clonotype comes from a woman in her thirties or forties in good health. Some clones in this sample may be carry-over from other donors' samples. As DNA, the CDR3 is TGTGCCAGCAGCCCCCCGGCAGGAGCCTACGAGCAGTACTTC. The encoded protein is CASSPPAGAYEQYF.